This TCR beta chain was sequenced for a study of blood T cell repertoires in COVID-19. Method: immunoSEQ multiplex PCR; TCRdb's copy keeps in-frame clones and lacks some. The sample shows about 300,000 clones, approximately 85% of them seen only once. Trimming shortened V by 6 bases and J by 3 bases, and 13 bases separated the two germline ends. There are 14 residues in the CDR3. The germline CDR1 and CDR2 sequences are KGHSH and LQKENI. Material for sequencing was PBMCs or T cells enriched from blood (not recorded which). This TCR was sampled from a man younger than 45 who had recovered from COVID-19. The chain couples TRBV18 to TRBJ2-3; possibly TRBD2 for D (6 bases). CDR3 nucleotides: TGTGCCAGCTCCAAAACGGGGGTGACAGATACGCAGTATTTT. Amino acid sequence: CASSKTGVTDTQYF.